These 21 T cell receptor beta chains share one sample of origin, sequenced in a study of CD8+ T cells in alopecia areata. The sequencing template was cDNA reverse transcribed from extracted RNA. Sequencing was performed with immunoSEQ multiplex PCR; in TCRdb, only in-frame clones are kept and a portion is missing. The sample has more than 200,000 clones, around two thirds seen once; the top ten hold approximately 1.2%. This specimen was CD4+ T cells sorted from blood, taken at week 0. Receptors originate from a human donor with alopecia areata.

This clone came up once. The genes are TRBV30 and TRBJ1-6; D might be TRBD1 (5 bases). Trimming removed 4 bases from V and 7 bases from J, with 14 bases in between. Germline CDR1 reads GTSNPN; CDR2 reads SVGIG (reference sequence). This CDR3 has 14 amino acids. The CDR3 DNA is TGTGCCTGGATGGCAGGGCAGTGGAATTCACCCCTCCACTTT. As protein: CAWMAGQWNSPLHF.

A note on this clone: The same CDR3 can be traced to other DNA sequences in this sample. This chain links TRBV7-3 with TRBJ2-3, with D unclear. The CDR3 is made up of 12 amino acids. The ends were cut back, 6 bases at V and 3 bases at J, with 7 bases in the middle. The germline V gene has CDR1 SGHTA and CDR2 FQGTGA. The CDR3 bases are TGTGCCAGCAGTCTTGATACAGATACGCAGTATTTT. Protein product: CASSLDTDTQYF. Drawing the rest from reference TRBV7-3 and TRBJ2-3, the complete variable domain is GAGVSQTPSNKVTEKGKYVELRCDPISGHTALYWYRQSLGQGPEFLIYFQGTGAADDSGLPNDRFFAVRPEGSVSTLKIQRTERGDSAVYLCASSLDTDTQYFGPGTRLTVL.

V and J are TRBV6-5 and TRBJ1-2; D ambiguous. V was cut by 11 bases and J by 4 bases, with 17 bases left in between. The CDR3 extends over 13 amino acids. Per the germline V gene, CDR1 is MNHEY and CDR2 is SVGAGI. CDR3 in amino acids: CAAFDSVGYGYTF. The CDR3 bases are TGTGCCGCCTTCGACTCGGTCGGCTATGGCTACACCTTC.

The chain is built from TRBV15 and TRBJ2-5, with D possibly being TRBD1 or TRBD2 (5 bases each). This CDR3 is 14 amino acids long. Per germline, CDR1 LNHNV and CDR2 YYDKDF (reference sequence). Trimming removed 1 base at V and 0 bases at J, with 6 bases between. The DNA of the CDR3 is TGTGCCACCAGCAGAGGAGGGGACCAAGAGACCCAGTACTTC. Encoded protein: CATSRGGDQETQYF.

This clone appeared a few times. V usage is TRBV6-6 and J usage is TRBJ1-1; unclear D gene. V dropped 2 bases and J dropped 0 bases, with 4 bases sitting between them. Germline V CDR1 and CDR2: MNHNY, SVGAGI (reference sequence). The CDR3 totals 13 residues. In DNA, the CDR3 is TGTGCCAGCAGTTACGCACTGAACACTGAAGCTTTCTTT. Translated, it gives CASSYALNTEAFF.

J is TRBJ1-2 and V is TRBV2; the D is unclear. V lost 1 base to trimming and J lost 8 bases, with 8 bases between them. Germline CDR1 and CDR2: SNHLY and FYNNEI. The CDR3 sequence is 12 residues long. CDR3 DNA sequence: TGTGCCAGCAGTGAAGTCCGCTTCGGCTACACCTTC. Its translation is CASSEVRFGYTF.

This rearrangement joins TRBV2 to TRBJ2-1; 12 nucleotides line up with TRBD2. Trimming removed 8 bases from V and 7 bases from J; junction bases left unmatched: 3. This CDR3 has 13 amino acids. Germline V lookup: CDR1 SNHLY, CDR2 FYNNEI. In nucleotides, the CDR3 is TGTGCCAGCGTTGGACTAGCGGGAAATGAGCAGTTCTTC. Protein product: CASVGLAGNEQFF.

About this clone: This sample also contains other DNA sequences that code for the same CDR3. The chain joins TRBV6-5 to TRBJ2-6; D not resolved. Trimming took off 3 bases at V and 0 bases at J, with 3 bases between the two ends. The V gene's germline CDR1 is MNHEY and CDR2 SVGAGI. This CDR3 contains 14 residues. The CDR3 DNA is TGTGCCAGCAGTTATCGCTCTGGGGCCAACGTCCTGACTTTC. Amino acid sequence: CASSYRSGANVLTF.

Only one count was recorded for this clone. The CDR3 is CSVSSGNYGYTF. Written as DNA, the CDR3 is TGCAGCGTTTCCTCGGGGAACTATGGCTACACCTTC. This rearrangement joins TRBV29-1 to TRBJ1-2; D is ambiguous. The germline CDR1 and CDR2 sequences are SQVTM and ANQGSEA. The CDR3 totals 12 residues. V was shortened by 5 bases and J by 2 bases, with 9 bases between the two germline ends. Variable domain in full (rest from reference TRBV29-1 and TRBJ1-2): SAVISQKPSRDICQRGTSLTIQCQVDSQVTMMFWYRQQPGQSLTLIATANQGSEATYESGFVIDKFPISRPNLTFSTLTVSNMSPEDSSIYLCSVSSGNYGYTFGSGTRLTVV.

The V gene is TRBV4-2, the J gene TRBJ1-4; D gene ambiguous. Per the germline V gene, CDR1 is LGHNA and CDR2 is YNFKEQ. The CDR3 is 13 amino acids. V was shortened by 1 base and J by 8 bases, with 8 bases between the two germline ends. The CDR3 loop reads CASSQARGEKLFF. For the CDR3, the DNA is TGTGCCAGCAGCCAAGCCCGTGGGGAAAAACTGTTTTTT.

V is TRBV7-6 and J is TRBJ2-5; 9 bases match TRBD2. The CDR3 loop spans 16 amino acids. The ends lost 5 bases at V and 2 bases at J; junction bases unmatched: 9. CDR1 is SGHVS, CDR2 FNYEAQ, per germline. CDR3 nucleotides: TGTGCCAGCAGCCTCGAGGCGGGAGGGGGGCAAGAGACCCAGTACTTC. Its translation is CASSLEAGGGQETQYF.

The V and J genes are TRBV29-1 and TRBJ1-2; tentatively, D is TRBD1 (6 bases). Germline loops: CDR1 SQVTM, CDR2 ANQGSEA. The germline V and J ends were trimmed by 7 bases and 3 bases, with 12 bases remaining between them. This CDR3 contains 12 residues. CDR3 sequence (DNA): TGCAGCGGAGGGGGGTTGGACTATGGCTACACCTTC. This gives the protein CSGGGLDYGYTF. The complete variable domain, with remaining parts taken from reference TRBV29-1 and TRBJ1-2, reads SAVISQKPSRDICQRGTSLTIQCQVDSQVTMMFWYRQQPGQSLTLIATANQGSEATYESGFVIDKFPISRPNLTFSTLTVSNMSPEDSSIYLCSGGGLDYGYTFGSGTRLTVV.

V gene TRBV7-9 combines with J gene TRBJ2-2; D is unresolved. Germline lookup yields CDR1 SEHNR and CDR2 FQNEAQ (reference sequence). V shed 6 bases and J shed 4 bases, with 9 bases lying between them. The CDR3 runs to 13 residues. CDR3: CASSPQITGELFF. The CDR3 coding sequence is TGTGCCAGCAGTCCTCAGATCACCGGGGAGCTGTTTTTT.

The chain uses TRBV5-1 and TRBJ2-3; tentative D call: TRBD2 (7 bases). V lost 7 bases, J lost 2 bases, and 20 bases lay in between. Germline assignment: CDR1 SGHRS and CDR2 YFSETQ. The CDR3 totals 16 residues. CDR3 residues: CASRSLEGGTTDTQYF. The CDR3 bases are TGCGCCAGCCGCTCGTTAGAGGGGGGGACCACAGATACGCAGTATTTT.

CDR3 amino acids: CASSPIRGRAFF. In DNA, the CDR3 is TGTGCCAGCAGCCCAATCCGGGGTAGAGCTTTCTTT. This chain connects TRBV6-5 to TRBJ1-1; D not resolved. The CDR3 runs 12 residues. V was cut by 6 bases and J by 10 bases, with 15 bases left in between. Germline V CDR1 and CDR2: MNHEY, SVGAGI.

DNA for the CDR3: TGTGCCAGCCTTGGACAGACTATGAACACTGAAGCTTTCTTT. Encoded protein: CASLGQTMNTEAFF. This chain joins TRBV19 and TRBJ1-1; D perhaps matches TRBD1 (6 bases). Germline V lookup: CDR1 LNHDA, CDR2 SQIVND (reference sequence). Trimming took 9 bases from V and 0 from J, leaving 14 bases between them. The CDR3 consists of 14 residues.

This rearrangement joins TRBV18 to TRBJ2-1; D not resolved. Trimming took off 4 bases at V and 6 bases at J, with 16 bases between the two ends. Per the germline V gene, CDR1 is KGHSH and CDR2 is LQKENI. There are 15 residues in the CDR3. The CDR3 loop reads CASSRAELIGNEQFF. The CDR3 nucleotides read TGTGCCAGCTCACGGGCAGAATTGATCGGCAATGAGCAGTTCTTC.

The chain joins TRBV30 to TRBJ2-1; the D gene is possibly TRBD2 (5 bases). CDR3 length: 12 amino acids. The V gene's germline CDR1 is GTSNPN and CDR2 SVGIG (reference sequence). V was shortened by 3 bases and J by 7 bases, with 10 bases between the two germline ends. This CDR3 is CAWSTPGNEQFF. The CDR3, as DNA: TGTGCCTGGAGCACTCCGGGGAATGAGCAGTTCTTC.

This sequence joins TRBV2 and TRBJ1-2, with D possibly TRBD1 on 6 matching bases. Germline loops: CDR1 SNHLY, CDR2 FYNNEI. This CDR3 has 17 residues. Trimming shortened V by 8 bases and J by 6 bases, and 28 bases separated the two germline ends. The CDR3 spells CASPTAQGGTLTNGYTF. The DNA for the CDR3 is TGTGCCAGCCCTACGGCACAGGGCGGAACCTTAACTAATGGCTACACCTTC.

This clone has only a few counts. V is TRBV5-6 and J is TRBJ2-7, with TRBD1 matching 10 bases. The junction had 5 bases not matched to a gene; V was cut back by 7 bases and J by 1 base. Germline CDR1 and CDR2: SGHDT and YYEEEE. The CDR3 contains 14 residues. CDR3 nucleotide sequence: TGTGCCAGCCGTGGGACAGGGGATTCCTACGAGCAGTACTTC. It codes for CASRGTGDSYEQYF.

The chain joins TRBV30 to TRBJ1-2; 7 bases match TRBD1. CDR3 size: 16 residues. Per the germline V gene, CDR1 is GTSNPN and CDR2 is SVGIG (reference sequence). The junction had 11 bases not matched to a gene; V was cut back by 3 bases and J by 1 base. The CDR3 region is CAWSERLGGDNYGYTF. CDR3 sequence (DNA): TGTGCCTGGAGCGAGCGCTTAGGGGGCGATAACTATGGCTACACCTTC. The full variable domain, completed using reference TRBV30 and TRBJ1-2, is SQTIHQWPATLVQPVGSPLSLECTVEGTSNPNLYWYRQAAGRGLQLLFYSVGIGQISSEVPQNLSASRPQDRQFILSSKKLLLSDSGFYLCAWSERLGGDNYGYTFGSGTRLTVV.